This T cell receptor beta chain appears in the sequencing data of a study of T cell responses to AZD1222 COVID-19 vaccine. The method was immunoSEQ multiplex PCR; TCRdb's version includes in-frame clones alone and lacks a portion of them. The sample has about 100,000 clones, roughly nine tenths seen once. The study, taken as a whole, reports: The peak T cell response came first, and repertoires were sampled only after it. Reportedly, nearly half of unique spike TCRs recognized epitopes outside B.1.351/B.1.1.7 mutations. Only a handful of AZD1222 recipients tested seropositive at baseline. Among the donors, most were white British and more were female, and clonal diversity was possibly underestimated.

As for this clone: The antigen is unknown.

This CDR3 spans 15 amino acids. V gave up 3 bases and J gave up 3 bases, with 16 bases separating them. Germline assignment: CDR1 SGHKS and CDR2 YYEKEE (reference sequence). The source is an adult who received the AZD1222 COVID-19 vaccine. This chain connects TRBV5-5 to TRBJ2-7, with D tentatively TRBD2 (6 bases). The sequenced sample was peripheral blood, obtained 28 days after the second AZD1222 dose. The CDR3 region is CASSWTGALYYEQYF. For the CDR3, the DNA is TGTGCCAGCAGCTGGACGGGAGCTCTATACTACGAGCAGTACTTC.